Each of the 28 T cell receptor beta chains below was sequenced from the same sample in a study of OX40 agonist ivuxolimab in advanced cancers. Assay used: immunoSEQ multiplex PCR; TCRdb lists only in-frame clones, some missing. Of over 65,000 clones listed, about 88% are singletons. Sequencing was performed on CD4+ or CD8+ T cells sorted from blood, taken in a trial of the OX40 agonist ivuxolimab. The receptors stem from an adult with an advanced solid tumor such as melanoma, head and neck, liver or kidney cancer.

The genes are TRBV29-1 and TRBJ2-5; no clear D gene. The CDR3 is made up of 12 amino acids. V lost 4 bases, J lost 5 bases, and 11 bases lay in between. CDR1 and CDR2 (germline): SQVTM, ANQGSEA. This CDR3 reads CSVGTGGETQYF. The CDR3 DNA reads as TGCAGCGTTGGTACCGGTGGGGAGACCCAGTACTTC.

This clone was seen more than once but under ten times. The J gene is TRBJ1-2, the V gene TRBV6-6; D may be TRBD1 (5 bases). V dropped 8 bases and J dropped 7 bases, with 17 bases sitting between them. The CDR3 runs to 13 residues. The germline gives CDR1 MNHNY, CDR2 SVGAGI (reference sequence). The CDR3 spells CASRKTGQGGYTF. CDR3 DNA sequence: TGTGCCAGCCGAAAAACAGGCCAGGGTGGCTACACCTTC.

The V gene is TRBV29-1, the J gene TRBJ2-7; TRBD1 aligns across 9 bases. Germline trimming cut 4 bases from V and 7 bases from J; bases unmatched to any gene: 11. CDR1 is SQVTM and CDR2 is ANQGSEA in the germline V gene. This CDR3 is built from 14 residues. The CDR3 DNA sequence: TGCAGCGTTGCGGGGGGACAGGGAGTATGGGAGCAGTACTTC. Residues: CSVAGGQGVWEQYF.

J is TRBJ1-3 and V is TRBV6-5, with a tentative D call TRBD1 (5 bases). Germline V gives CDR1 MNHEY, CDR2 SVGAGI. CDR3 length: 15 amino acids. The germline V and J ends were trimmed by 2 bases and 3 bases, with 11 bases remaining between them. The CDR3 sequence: CASSYEGLGGNTIYF. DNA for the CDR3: TGTGCCAGCAGTTACGAGGGGCTAGGTGGAAACACCATATATTTT.

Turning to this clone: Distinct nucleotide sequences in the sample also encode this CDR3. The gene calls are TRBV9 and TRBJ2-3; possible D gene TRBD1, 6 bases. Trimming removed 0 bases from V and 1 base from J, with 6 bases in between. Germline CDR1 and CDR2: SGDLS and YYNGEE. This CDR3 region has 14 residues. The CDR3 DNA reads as TGTGCCAGCAGCGTAGGGGGGCGCACAGATACGCAGTATTTT. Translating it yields CASSVGGRTDTQYF. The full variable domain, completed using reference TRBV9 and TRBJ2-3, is DSGVTQTPKHLITATGQRVTLRCSPRSGDLSVYWYQQSLDQGLQFLIQYYNGEERAKGNILERFSAQQFPDLHSELNLSSLELGDSALYFCASSVGGRTDTQYFGPGTRLTVL.

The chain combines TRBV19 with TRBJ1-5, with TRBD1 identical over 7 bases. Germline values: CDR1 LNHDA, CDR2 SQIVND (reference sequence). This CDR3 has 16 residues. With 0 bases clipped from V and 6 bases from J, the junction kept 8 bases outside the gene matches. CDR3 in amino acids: CASSIDSSTGTQPQHF. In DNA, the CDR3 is TGTGCCAGTAGTATAGATTCGTCGACAGGGACTCAGCCCCAGCATTTT. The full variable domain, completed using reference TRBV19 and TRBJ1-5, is DGGITQSPKYLFRKEGQNVTLSCEQNLNHDAMYWYRQDPGQGLRLIYYSQIVNDFQKGDIAEGYSVSREKKESFPLTVTSAQKNPTAFYLCASSIDSSTGTQPQHFGDGTRLSIL.

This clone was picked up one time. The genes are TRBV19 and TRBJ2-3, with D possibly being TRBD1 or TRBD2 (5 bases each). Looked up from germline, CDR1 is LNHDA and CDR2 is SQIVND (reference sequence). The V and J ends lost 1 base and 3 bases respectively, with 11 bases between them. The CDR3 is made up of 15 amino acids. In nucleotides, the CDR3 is TGTGCCAGTAGTATAGGAGGGGAGAGGACAGATACGCAGTATTTT. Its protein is CASSIGGERTDTQYF.

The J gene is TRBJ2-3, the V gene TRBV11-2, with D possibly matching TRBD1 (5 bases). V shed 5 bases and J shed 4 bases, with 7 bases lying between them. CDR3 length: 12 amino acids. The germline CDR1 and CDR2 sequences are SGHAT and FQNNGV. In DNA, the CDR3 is TGTGCCAGCAGCCAAGGGGCAGATACGCAGTATTTT. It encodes CASSQGADTQYF.

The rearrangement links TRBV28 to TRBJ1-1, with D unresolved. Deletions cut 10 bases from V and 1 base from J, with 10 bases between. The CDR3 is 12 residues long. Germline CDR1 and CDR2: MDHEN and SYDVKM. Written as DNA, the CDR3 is TGTGCCACCGCCCAGCAGAACACTGAAGCTTTCTTT. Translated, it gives CATAQQNTEAFF. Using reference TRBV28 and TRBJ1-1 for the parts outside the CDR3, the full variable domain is DVKVTQSSRYLVKRTGEKVFLECVQDMDHENMFWYRQDPGLGLRLIYFSYDVKMKEKGDIPEGYSVSREKKERFSLILESASTNQTSMYLCATAQQNTEAFFGQGTRLTVV.

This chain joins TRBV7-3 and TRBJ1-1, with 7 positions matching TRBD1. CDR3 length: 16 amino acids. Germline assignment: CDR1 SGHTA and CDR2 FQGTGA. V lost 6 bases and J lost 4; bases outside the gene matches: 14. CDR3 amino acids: CASSLLPRQGPTEAFF. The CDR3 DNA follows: TGTGCCAGCAGTTTACTTCCCAGACAGGGCCCCACTGAAGCTTTCTTT.

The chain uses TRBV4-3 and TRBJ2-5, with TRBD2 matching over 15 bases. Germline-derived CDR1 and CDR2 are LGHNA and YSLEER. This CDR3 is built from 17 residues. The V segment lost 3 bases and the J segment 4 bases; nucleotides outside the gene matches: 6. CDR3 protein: CASSQVPGLAGGETQYF. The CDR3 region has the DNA TGCGCCAGCAGCCAGGTCCCGGGACTAGCGGGGGGAGAGACCCAGTACTTC.

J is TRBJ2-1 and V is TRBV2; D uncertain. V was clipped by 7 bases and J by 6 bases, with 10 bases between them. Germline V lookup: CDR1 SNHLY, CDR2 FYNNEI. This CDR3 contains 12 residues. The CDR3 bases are TGTGCCAGCATATACCTTGGCAATGAGCAGTTCTTC. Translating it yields CASIYLGNEQFF.

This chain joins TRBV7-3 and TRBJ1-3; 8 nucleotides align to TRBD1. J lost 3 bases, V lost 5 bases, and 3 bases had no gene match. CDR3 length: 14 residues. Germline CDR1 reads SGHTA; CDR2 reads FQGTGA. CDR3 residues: CASSPGGNGNTIYF. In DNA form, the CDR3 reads TGTGCCAGCAGCCCAGGGGGCAATGGAAACACCATATATTTT.

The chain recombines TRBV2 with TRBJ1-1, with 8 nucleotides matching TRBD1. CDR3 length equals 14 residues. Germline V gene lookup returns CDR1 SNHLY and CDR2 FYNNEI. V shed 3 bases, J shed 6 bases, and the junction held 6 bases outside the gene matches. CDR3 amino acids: CASSDQGATAEAFF. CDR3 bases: TGTGCCAGCAGTGATCAGGGGGCCACGGCTGAAGCTTTCTTT.

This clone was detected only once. DNA of the CDR3: TGCGCCAGCAGGTCTGCGGGACAGGGTTACAATGAGCAGTTCTTC. Translation: CASRSAGQGYNEQFF. V gene TRBV5-1 combines with J gene TRBJ2-1; 9 bases are shared with TRBD1. Per the germline V gene, CDR1 is SGHRS and CDR2 is YFSETQ. The V segment lost 5 bases and the J segment 4 bases; nucleotides outside the gene matches: 7. The CDR3 spans 15 residues.

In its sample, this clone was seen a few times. For the CDR3, the DNA is TGTGCCAGCAGCTTGGCCGTGGGGATCTTTGGCTACACCTTC. Translation: CASSLAVGIFGYTF. The chain is built from TRBV5-4 and TRBJ1-2, with D unclear. V lost 0 bases and J 7 bases, leaving 13 bases between the germline ends. This CDR3 region has 14 residues. Germline-derived CDR1 and CDR2 are SGHNT and YYREEE (reference sequence).

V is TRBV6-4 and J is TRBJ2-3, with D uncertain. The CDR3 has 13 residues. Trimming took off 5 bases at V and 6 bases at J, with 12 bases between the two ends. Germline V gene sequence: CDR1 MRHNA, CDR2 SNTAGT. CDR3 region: CASSRDLPDTQYF. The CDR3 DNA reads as TGTGCCAGCAGTAGAGACCTGCCGGATACGCAGTATTTT.

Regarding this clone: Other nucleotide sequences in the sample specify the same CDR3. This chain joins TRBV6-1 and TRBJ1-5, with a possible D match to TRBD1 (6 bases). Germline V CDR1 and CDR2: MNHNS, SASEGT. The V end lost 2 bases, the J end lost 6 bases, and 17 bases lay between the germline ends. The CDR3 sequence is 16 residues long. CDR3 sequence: CASSERGGAGSQPQHF. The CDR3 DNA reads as TGTGCCAGCAGTGAACGGGGGGGGGCTGGGAGTCAGCCCCAGCATTTT.

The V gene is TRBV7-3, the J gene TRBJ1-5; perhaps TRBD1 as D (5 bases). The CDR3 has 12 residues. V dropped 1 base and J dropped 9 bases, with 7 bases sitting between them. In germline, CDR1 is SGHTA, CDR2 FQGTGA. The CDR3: CASSLNGGPQHF. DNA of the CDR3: TGTGCCAGCAGCTTAAATGGGGGGCCCCAGCATTTT.

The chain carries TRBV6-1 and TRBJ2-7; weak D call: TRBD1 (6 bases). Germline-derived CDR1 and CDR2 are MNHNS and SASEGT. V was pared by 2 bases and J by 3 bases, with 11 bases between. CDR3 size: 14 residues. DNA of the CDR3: TGTGCCAGCAGTGAACCAGGGGCTAACTACGAGCAGTACTTC. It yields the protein CASSEPGANYEQYF.

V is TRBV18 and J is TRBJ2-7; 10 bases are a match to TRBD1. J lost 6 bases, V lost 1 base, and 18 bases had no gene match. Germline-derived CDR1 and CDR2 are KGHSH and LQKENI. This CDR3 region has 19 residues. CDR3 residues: CASSPRYGQGVQGLLEQYF. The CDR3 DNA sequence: TGTGCCAGCTCACCACGGTACGGACAGGGGGTTCAGGGGCTACTCGAGCAGTACTTC.

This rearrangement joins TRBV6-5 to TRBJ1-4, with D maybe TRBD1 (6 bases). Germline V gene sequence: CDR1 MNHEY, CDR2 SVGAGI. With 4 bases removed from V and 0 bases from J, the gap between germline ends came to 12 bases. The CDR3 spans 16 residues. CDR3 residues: CASSLAGAATNEKLFF. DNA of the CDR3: TGTGCCAGCAGTTTGGCAGGGGCTGCAACTAATGAAAAACTGTTTTTT.

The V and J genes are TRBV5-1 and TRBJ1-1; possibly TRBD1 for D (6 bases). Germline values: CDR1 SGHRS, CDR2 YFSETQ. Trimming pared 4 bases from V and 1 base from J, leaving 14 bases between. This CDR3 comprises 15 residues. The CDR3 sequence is CASSILSTGNTEAFF. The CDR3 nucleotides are TGCGCCAGCAGCATCCTCTCGACAGGGAACACTGAAGCTTTCTTT. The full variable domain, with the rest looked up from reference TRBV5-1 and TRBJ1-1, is KAGVTQTPRYLIKTRGQQVTLSCSPISGHRSVSWYQQTPGQGLQFLFEYFSETQRNKGNFPGRFSGRQFSNSRSEMNVSTLELGDSALYLCASSILSTGNTEAFFGQGTRLTVV.

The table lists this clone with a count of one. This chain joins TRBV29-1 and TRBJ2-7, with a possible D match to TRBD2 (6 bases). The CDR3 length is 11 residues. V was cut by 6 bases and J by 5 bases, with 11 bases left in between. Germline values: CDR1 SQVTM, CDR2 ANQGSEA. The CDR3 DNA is TGCAGCGTGGGGACGGGAGACGAGCAGTACTTC. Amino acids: CSVGTGDEQYF.

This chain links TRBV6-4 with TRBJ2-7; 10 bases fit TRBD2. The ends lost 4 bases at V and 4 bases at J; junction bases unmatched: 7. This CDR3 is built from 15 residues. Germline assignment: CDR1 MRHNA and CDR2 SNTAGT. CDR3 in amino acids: CASSVEAGGPYEQYF. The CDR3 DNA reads TGTGCCAGCAGTGTAGAAGCGGGGGGGCCGTACGAGCAGTACTTC.

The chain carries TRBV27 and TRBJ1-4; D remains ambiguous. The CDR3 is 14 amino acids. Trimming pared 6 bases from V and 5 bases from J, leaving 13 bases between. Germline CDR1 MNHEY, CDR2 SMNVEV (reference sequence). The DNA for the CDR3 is TGTGCCAGCAGAACAACCGCCCGGAATGAAAAACTGTTTTTT. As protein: CASRTTARNEKLFF.

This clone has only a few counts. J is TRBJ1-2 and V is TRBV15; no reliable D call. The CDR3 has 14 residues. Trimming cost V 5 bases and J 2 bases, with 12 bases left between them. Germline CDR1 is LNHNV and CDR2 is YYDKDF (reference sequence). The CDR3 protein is CATSGGSANYGYTF. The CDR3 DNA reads TGTGCCACCAGCGGAGGATCGGCCAACTATGGCTACACCTTC.

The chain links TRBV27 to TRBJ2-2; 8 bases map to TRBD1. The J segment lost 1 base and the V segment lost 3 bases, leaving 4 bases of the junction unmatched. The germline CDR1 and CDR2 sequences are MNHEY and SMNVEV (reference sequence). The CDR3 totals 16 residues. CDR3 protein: CASSFSTGENTGELFF. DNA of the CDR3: TGTGCCAGCAGTTTTTCGACAGGGGAGAACACCGGGGAGCTGTTTTTT.